These T cell receptor beta chains were read from a single sample in a study of shared clonotypes between healthy human individuals. Clones were sequenced by immunoSEQ multiplex PCR, and TCRdb holds only the in-frame ones, with some missing. Of about 2 million clones in the sample, about 95% are singletons; the top ten hold 0.9% to 1.3%. Sequencing was carried out using naive CD8+ T cells sorted from blood. These receptors all come from a man between 18 and 29 years old in good health. Both conserved end residues are trimmed from each CDR3. Each record gives: V gene, J gene, CDR3 protein.

V: TRBV5-6; J: TRBJ2-5; CDR3: ASSLTANWEETQY
V: TRBV15; J: TRBJ2-7; CDR3: ATSIRDGPYEQY
V: TRBV29-1; J: TRBJ2-7; CDR3: SVEDLSDRGPGEQY
V: TRBV4-1; J: TRBJ1-5; CDR3: ASSQETRDSNQPQH
V: TRBV27; J: TRBJ2-7; CDR3: ASSSDRAYYEQY
V: TRBV4-1; J: TRBJ2-7; CDR3: ASSPLGSSYEQY
V: TRBV27; J: TRBJ2-7; CDR3: AISGTGGYEQY
V: TRBV11-2; J: TRBJ1-2; CDR3: ASSPPGIPYGYT
V: TRBV4-1; J: TRBJ2-1; CDR3: ASSHPSDRRSEQF
V: TRBV6-5; J: TRBJ1-2; CDR3: ASHPTGPYGYT
V: TRBV10-3; J: TRBJ2-7; CDR3: AISHPATGDLAGGLEQY
V: TRBV7-2; J: TRBJ2-1; CDR3: ASSLERVVGEQF
V: TRBV7-6; J: TRBJ1-5; CDR3: ASSSDPGTGGTNQPQH
V: TRBV7-9; J: TRBJ2-1; CDR3: ASSESTAPGVDEQF
V: TRBV7-9; J: TRBJ1-4; CDR3: ASSLSQFTTNEKLF
V: TRBV5-4; J: TRBJ2-7; CDR3: ASSREGGMYEQY
V: TRBV13; J: TRBJ2-2; CDR3: ASSYTGVGTGELF
V: TRBV30; J: TRBJ2-1; CDR3: AWSIVSSYNEQF
V: TRBV19; J: TRBJ2-7; CDR3: ASSGGLAYLYEQY
V: TRBV6-5; J: TRBJ2-5; CDR3: ASSSREQETQY
V: TRBV4-3; J: TRBJ2-7; CDR3: ASSQDFHQSYEQY
V: TRBV11-2; J: TRBJ2-7; CDR3: ASSLGDLSGVTYEQY
V: TRBV7-3; J: TRBJ2-1; CDR3: ASSLIAGNEQF
V: TRBV4-3; J: TRBJ2-1; CDR3: ASSHSGTVSSYNEQF
V: TRBV5-6; J: TRBJ2-7; CDR3: ASSSLEDYEQY
V: TRBV29-1; J: TRBJ2-3; CDR3: SACAGLTDTQY
V: TRBV7-2; J: TRBJ2-7; CDR3: ASSLASSGSIYEQY
V: TRBV27; J: TRBJ2-7; CDR3: ASSPIGISYEQY
V: TRBV27; J: TRBJ2-1; CDR3: ASRPSGSRYNEQF
V: TRBV7-8; J: TRBJ2-1; CDR3: ASSLGLAGGVLNNEQF
V: TRBV6-4; J: TRBJ2-7; CDR3: ASSDSMGTWSYEQY
V: TRBV11-2; J: TRBJ2-2; CDR3: ASSLGLAGETGELF
V: TRBV6-5; J: TRBJ2-1; CDR3: ASSYSSLIIDEQF
V: TRBV11-2; J: TRBJ2-3; CDR3: ASTAGGSTDTQY
V: TRBV10-2; J: TRBJ1-2; CDR3: ASSAHTGYGYT
V: TRBV6-5; J: TRBJ1-2; CDR3: ASSVGFYT